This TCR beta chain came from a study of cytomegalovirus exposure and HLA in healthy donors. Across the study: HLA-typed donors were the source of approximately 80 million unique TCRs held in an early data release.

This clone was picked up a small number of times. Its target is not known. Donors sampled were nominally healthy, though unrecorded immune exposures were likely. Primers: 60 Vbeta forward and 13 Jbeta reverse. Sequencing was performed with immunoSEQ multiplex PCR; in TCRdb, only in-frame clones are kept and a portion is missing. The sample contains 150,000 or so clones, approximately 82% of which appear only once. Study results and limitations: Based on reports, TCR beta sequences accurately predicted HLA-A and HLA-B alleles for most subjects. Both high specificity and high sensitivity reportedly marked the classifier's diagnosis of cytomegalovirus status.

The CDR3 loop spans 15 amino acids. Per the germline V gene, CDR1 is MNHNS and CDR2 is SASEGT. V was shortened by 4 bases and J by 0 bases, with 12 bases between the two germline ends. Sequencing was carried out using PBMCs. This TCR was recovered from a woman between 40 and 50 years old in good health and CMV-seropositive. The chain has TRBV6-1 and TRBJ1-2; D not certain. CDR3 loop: CASSALHGANYGYTF. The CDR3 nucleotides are TGTGCCAGCAGTGCACTACACGGAGCTAACTATGGCTACACCTTC.